A selection of T cell receptor beta chains follows, all from one sample in a study of blood T cells in healthy people across ages. TCRdb re-called the 5' RACE reads through MiXCR, storing one row per CDR3 protein. There are 650,000 to 900,000 distinct CDR3 sequences in the sample; 62% occur only once, and about a quarter lies in the top ten. Sequencing was done on a sample of blood. Source of these receptors: a man aged 25 to 40 in good health. Both conserved end residues are part of each CDR3.

v_call	j_call	cdr3_aa
TRBV20-1	TRBJ2-1	CSARDWGGISYNEQFF
TRBV11-1	TRBJ2-6	CASSIYPGQGTTLAGANVLTF
TRBV6-5	TRBJ2-5	CASTKAGGGETQYF
TRBV7-3	TRBJ2-3	CASSLGGWRHTDTQYF
TRBV7-3	TRBJ2-1	CASSPSSGANNEQFF
TRBV29-1	.	CSVDAQDSLEQYF
TRBV6-5	TRBJ2-4	CASSYPSGGFGEQYF
TRBV28	TRBJ2-7	CTSSEDRTYEQYF
TRBV11-2	TRBJ1-2	CASSLDPVGAGYGYTF
TRBV20-1	TRBJ1-1	CSVPAGTGSAFF
TRBV20-1	TRBJ1-1	CSVIRPQGHTEAFF
TRBV29-1	TRBJ2-1	CSVEEGGGGGTYNEQFF
TRBV7-9	TRBJ2-3	CASSFSTSYGDTQYF
TRBV20-1	.	CSASKHRDRVRETQYF
TRBV5-6	TRBJ2-3	CASSLVGRSPDTQYF
TRBV5-1	TRBJ2-5	CASSAGGRMETQYF
TRBV10-3	TRBJ2-7	CAISESGQAISYEQYF
TRBV20-1	TRBJ1-1	CSARAEADTEAFF
TRBV28	TRBJ2-1	CASSFYDQARYNEQFF
TRBV20-1	TRBJ2-4	CSARAGTGIAKNIQYF
TRBV20-1	TRBJ1-2	CSARRDGYGYTF
TRBV14	TRBJ1-6	CASSQDPVHNSPLHF
TRBV7-9	TRBJ2-1	CASSLGNQDNEQFF
TRBV15	TRBJ2-2	CATSSKNTGELFF
TRBV7-3	TRBJ1-6	CASSPSGTANSPLHF
TRBV12-3/TRBV12-4	TRBJ2-7	CASSSDRGYSYEQYF
TRBV11-1	TRBJ2-7	CASSSTTVTPYEQYF
TRBV20-1	TRBJ2-5	CSAPPGTGGAKTQYF
TRBV12-3/TRBV12-4	TRBJ1-2	CASSLGGPSGYTF
TRBV14	TRBJ2-3	CASSQRQRQDTQYF
TRBV20-1	TRBJ2-7	CSARRRVGYEQYF
TRBV28	TRBJ1-5	CASTGYSNQPQHF
TRBV7-9	TRBJ2-5	CASSLGRPGIQETQYF